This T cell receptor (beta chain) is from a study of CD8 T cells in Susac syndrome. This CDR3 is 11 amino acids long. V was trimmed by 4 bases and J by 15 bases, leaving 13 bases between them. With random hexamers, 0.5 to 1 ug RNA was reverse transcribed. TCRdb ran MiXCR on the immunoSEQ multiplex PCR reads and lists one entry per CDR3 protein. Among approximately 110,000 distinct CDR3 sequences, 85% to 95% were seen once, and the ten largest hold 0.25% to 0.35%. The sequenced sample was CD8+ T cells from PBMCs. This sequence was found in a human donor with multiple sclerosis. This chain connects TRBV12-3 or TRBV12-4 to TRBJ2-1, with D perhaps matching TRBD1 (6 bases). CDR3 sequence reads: CASSSQGPRFF. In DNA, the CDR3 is TGTGCCAGCAGTTCTCAGGGGCCTCGGTTCTTC.